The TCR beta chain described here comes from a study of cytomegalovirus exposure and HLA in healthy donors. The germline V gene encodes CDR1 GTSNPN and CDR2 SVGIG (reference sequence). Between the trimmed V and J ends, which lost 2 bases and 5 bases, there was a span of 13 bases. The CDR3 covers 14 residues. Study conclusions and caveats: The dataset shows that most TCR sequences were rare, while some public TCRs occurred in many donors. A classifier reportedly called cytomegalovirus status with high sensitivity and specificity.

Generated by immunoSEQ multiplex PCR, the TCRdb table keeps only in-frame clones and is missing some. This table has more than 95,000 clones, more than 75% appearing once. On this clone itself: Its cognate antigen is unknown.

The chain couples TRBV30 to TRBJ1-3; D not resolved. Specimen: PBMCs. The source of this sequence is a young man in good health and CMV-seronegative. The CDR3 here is CAWSPGRKRNTIYF. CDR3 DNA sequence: TGTGCCTGGAGTCCGGGGAGGAAGAGAAACACCATATATTTT.